This TCR beta chain was identified during a study of T cell responses to AZD1222 COVID-19 vaccine. TCRdb's copy holds only in-frame clones and misses some; the assay was immunoSEQ multiplex PCR. The sample yields about 140,000 clones, roughly 90% seen once. Trimming at V came to 5 bases and at J to 0 bases, leaving 10 bases not matched to a gene. The V gene's germline CDR1 is MGHRA and CDR2 YSYEKL. The CDR3 is 17 residues long. As concerns this clone: Antigen unknown.

Notes on the study in general: White British donors predominated, females outnumbered males, and clonal diversity was possibly underestimated.

The rearrangement joins TRBV4-1 to TRBJ2-1; 7 bases align to TRBD2. The sequencing here drew on peripheral blood, taken on day 0 of AZD1222 vaccination. This TCR was sampled from an adult in good health. The CDR3 sequence: CASSSPGLPSSYNEQFF. CDR3 nucleotide sequence: TGCGCCAGCAGCTCTCCGGGACTACCGAGCTCCTACAATGAGCAGTTCTTC.